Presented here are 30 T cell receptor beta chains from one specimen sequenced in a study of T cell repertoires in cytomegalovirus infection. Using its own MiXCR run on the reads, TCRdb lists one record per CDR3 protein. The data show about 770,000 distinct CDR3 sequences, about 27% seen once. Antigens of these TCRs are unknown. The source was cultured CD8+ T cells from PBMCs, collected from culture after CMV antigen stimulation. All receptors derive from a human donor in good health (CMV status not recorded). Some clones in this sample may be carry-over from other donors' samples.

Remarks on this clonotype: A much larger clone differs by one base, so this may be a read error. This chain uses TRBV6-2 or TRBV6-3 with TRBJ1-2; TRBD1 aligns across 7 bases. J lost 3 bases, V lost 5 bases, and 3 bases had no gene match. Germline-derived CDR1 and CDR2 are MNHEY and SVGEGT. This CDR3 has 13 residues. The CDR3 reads CASSRDSHYGYTF. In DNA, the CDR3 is TGTGCCAGCAGTCGGGACAGTCACTATGGCTACACCTTC.

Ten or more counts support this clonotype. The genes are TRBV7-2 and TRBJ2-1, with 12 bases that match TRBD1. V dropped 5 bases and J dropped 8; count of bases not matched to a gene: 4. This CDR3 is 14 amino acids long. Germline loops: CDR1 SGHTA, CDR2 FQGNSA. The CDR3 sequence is CASSPGTGGHEQFF. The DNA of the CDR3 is TGTGCCAGCAGCCCCGGGACAGGGGGCCATGAGCAGTTCTTC.

In nucleotides, the CDR3 is TGTGCCAGCAGCGAGTTAGCGGGTGAGGGGCAGTATTTT. Its translation: CASSELAGEGQYF. The chain employs TRBV7-3 and TRBJ2-3, with 7 positions matching TRBD2. This CDR3 has 13 residues. Trimming took 5 bases from V and 11 from J; bases not matched to a gene: 10. Germline V gene lookup returns CDR1 SGHTA and CDR2 FQGTGA. Complete variable domain (other parts from reference TRBV7-3 and TRBJ2-3): GAGVSQTPSNKVTEKGKYVELRCDPISGHTALYWYRQSLGQGPEFLIYFQGTGAADDSGLPNDRFFAVRPEGSVSTLKIQRTERGDSAVYLCASSELAGEGQYFGPGTRLTVL.

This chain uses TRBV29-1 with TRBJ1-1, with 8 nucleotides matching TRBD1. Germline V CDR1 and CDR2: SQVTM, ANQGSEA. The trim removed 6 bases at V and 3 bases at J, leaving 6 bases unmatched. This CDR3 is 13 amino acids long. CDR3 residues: CSVPGGGYTEAFF. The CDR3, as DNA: TGCAGCGTACCAGGGGGCGGGTACACTGAAGCTTTCTTT.

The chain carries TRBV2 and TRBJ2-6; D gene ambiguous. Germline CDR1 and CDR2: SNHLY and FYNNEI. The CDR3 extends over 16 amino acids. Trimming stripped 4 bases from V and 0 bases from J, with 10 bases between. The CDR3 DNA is TGTGCCAGCAGTGGGTACAGTAACTCTGGGGCCAACGTCCTGACTTTC. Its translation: CASSGYSNSGANVLTF.

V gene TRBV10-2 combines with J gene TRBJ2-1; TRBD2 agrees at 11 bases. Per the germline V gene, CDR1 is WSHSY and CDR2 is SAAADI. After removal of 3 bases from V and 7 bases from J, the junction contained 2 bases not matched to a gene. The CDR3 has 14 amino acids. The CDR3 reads CASSELAGANEQFF. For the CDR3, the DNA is TGCGCCAGCAGTGAACTAGCGGGGGCTAATGAGCAGTTCTTC.

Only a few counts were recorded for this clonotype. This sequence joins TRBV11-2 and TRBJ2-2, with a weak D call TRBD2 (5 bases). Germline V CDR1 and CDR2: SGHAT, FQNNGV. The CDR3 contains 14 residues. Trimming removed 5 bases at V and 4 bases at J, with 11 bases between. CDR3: CASSPGVFTGELFF. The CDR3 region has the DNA TGTGCCAGCAGCCCCGGGGTTTTCACCGGGGAGCTGTTTTTT.

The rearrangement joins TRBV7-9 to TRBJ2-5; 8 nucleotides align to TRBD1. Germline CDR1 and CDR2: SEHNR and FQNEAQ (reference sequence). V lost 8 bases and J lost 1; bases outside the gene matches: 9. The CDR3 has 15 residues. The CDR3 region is CASRSRGHLQETQYF. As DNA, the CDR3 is TGTGCCAGCCGATCCAGGGGGCACCTCCAAGAGACCCAGTACTTC.

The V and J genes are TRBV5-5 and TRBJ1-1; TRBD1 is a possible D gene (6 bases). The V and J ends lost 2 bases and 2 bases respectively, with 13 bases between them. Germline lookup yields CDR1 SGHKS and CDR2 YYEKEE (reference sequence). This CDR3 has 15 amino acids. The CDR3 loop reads CASSLFGQKNTEAFF. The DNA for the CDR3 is TGTGCCAGCAGCTTATTCGGACAGAAAAACACTGAAGCTTTCTTT.

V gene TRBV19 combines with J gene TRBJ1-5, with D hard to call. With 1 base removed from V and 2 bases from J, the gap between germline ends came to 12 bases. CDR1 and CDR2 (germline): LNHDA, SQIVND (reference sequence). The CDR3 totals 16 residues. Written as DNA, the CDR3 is TGTGCCAGTAGTATAGCAACGTGGCGGGGCAATCAGCCCCAGCATTTT. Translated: CASSIATWRGNQPQHF.

As DNA, the CDR3 is TGTGCCAGCAGCCCCACTAGCGGGGGCGCCCAAGAGACCCAGTACTTC. It yields the protein CASSPTSGGAQETQYF. The V call is TRBV28, the J call TRBJ2-5; 11 positions agree with TRBD2. The V and J ends lost 6 bases and 1 base, in that order; junction bases with no gene match: 7. The germline CDR1 and CDR2 sequences are MDHEN and SYDVKM. The CDR3 runs 16 residues.

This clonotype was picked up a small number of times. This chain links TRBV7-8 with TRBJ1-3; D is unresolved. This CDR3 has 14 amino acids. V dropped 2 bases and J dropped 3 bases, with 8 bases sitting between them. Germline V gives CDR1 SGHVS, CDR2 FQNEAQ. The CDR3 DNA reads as TGTGCCAGCAGCTTAAGAGGACTTGGAAACACCATATATTTT. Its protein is CASSLRGLGNTIYF.

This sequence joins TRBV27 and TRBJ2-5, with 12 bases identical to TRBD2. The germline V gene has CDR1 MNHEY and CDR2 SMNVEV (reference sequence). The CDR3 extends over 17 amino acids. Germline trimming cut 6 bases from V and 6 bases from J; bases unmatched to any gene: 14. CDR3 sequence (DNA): TGTGCCAGCAGGGGCCAGGCGGCTAGCGGGGGGGCCAAGACCCAGTACTTC. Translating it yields CASRGQAASGGAKTQYF.

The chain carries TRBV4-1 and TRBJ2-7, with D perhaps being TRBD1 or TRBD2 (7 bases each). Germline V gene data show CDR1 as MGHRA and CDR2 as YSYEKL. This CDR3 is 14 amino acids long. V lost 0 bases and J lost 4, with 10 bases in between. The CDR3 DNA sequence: TGCGCCAGCAGCCAAGACAGGGGGGGATACGAGCAGTACTTC. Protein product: CASSQDRGGYEQYF.

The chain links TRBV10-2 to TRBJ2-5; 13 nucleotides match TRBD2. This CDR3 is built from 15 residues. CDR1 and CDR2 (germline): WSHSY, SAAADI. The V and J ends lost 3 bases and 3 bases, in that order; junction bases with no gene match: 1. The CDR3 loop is CASSEGTSGEETQYF. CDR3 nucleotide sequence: TGCGCCAGCAGTGAAGGGACTAGCGGGGAAGAGACCCAGTACTTC.

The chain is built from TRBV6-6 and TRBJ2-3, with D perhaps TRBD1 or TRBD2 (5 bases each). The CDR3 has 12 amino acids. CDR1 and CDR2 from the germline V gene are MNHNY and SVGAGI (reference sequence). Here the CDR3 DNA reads TGTCCGAGGGGCGGTTCCACAGATACGCAGTATTTT. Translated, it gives CPRGGSTDTQYF.

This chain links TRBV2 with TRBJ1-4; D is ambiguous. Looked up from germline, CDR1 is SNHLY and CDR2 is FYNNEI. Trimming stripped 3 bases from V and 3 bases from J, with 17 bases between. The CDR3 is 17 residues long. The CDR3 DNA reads TGTGCCAGCAGTGACGTGTTTGGTTTTTCAGCTAATGAAAAACTGTTTTTT. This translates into CASSDVFGFSANEKLFF.

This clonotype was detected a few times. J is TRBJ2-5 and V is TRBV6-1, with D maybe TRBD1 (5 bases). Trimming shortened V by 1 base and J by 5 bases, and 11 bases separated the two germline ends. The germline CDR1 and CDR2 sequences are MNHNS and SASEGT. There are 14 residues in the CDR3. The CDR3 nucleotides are TGTGCCAGCAGTGAAGGGCCAGGGAAGGAGACCCAGTACTTC. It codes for CASSEGPGKETQYF.

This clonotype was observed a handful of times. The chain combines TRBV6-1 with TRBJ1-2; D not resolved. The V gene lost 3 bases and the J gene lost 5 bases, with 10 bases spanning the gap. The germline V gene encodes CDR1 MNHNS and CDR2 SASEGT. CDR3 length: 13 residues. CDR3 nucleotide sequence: TGTGCCAGCAGTGATGGCTTAAAATATGGCTACACCTTC. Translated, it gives CASSDGLKYGYTF.

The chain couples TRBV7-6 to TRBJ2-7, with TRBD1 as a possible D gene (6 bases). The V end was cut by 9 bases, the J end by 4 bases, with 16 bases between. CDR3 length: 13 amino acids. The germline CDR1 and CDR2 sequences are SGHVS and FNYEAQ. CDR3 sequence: CASMRAGDYEQYV. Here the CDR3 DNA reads TGTGCCAGTATGCGGGCAGGGGATTACGAGCAGTACGTC.

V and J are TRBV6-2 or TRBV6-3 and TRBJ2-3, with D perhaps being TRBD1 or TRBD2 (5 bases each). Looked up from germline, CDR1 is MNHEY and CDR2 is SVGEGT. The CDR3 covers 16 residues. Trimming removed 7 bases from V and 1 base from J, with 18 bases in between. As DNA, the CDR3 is TGTGCCAGCATGACGGGACGGGTGATGCGCACAGATACGCAGTATTTT. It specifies CASMTGRVMRTDTQYF.

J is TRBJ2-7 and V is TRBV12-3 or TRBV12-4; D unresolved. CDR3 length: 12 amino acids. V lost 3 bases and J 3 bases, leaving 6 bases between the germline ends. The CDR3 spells CASSFSYYEQYF. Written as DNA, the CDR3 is TGTGCCAGCAGTTTTTCCTACTACGAGCAGTACTTC.

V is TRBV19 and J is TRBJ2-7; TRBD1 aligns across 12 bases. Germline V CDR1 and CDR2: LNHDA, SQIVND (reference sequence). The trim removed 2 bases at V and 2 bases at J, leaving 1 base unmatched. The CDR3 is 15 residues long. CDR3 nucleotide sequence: TGTGCCAGTAGTATAAGGGACAGGGGGCCCTACGAGCAGTACTTC. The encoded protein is CASSIRDRGPYEQYF.

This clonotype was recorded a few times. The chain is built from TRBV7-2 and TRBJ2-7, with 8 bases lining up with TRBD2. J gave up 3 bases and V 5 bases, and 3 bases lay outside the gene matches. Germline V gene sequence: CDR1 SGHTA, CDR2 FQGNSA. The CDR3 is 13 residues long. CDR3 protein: CASSRGGNYEQYV. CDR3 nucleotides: TGTGCCAGCAGCCGGGGGGGCAACTACGAGCAGTACGTC.

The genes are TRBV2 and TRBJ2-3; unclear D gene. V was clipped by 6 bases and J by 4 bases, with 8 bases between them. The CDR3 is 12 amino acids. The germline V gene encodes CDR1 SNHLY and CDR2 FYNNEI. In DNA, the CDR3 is TGTGCCAGCAGGGTGGGCCCAGATACGCAGTATTTT. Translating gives CASRVGPDTQYF.

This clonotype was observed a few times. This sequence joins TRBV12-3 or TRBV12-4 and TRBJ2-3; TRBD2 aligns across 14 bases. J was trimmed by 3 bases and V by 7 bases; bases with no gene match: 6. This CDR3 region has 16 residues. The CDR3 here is CASTPGLAGETDTQYF. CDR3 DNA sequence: TGTGCCAGCACCCCGGGACTAGCGGGGGAAACAGATACGCAGTATTTT.

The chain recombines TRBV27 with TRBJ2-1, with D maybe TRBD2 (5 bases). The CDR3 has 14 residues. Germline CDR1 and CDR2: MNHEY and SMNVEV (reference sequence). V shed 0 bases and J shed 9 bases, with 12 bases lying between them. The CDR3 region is CASSLSVRGVEQFF. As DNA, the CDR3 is TGTGCCAGCAGTTTATCGGTCCGGGGTGTTGAGCAGTTCTTC.

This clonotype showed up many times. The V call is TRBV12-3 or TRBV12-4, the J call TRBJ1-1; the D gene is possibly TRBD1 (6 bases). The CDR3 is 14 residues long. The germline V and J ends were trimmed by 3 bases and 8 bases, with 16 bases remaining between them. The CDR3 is CASSFSQGTLEAFF. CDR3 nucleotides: TGTGCCAGCAGTTTTTCACAGGGAACCCTCGAAGCTTTCTTT.

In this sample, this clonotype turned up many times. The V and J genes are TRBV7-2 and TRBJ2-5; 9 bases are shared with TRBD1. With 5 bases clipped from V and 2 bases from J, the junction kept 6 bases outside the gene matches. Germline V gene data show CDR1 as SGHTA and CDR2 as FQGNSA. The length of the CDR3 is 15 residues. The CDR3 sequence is CASSPRDRAQETQYF. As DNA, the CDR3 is TGTGCCAGCAGCCCGCGGGACAGGGCACAAGAGACCCAGTACTTC.

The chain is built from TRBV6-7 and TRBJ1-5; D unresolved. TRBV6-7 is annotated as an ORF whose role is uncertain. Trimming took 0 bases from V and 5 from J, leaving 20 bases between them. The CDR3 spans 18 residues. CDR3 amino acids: CASSYSFRLDPPDQPQHF. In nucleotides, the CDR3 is TGTGCCAGCAGTTACTCGTTTCGGCTGGACCCTCCCGATCAGCCCCAGCATTTT.